This TCR beta chain was recovered during a study of cytomegalovirus exposure and HLA in healthy donors. Study in general: Out of about 360 genotyped donors, roughly 80% belonged to the Caucasian-associated ancestry cluster.

Germline V gene lookup returns CDR1 SGHVS and CDR2 FQNEAQ. The CDR3 length is 15 residues. PCR amplification relied on 60 Vbeta primers (plus 13 Jbeta primers). Clones were read by immunoSEQ multiplex PCR, and TCRdb kept only the in-frame ones, dropping some. The table shows around 85,000 clones, with around 80% occurring only once. Note on this clone: Its specificity is unknown. One end of the junction varies from germline; a read error may be responsible.

Study observations and caveats: Sequencing likely produced, as an artifact, a cluster of highly shared sequence variants. Solely CMV serostatus was available to characterize immune exposure.

The rearrangement links TRBV7-8 to TRBJ2-2, with 9 nucleotides matching TRBD1. Sample: PBMCs. This TCR came from a male donor in good health and CMV-seronegative. The CDR3 region has the DNA TGTGCCAGCAGCCCCGGACAGGGGAACACCGGGAAGCTGTTTTTT. This sequence encodes CASSPGQGNTGKLFF.